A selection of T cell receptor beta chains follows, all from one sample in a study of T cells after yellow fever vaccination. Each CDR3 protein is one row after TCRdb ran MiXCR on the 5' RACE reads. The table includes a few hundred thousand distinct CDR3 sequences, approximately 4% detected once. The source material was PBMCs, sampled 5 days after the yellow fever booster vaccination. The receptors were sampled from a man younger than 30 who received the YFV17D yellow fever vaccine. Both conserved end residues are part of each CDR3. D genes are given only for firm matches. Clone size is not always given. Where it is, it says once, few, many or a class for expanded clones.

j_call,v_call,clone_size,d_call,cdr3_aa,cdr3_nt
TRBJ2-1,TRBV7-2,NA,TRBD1,CASSPAGTVTYNEQFF,TGTGCCAGCAGCCCTGCCGGGACAGTGACCTACAATGAGCAGTTCTTC
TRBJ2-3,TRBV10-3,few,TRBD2,CAITGGTPDTQYF,TGTGCCATCACCGGGGGGACCCCAGATACGCAGTATTTT
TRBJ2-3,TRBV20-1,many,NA,CSARDRRVGTQYF,TGCAGTGCTAGAGATCGTAGGGTTGGGACGCAGTATTTT
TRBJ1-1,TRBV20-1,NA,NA,CSARDRFTEAFF,TGCAGTGCTAGAGATAGGTTCACTGAAGCTTTCTTT
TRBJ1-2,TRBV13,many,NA,CASSLEGVLYGYTF,TGTGCCAGCAGCTTAGAGGGGGTCCTCTATGGCTACACCTTC
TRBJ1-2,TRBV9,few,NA,CASSVVKGGYTF,TGTGCCAGCAGCGTAGTTAAGGGAGGCTACACCTTC
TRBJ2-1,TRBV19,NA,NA,CASSNYRDRQWNEQFF,TGTGCCAGTAGTAACTACCGGGACCGCCAGTGGAATGAGCAGTTCTTC
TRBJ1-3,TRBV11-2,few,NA,CASSPWGNTIYF,TGTGCCAGCAGCCCCTGGGGAAACACCATATATTTT
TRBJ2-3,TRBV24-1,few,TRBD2,CATSDARTSRAQYF,TGTGCCACCAGTGATGCCCGGACTAGCCGGGCGCAGTATTTT
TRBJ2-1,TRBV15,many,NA,CATSRARGRDNEQFF,TGTGCCACCAGCAGAGCCCGGGGCAGGGACAATGAGCAGTTCTTC
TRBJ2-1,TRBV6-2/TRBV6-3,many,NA,CASSWDGYNEQFF,TGTGCCAGCAGTTGGGACGGATACAATGAGCAGTTCTTC
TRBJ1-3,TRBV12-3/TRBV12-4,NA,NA,CASSFGGAGNTIYF,TGTGCCAGCAGTTTTGGGGGTGCTGGAAACACCATATATTTT
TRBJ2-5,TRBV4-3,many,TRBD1,CASSLGQGLGETQYF,TGCGCCAGCAGCCTTGGACAGGGTTTAGGGGAGACCCAGTACTTC
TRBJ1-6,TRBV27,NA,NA,CASSLFQGNNSPLHF,TGTGCCAGCAGTTTATTTCAGGGTAATAATTCACCCCTCCACTTT
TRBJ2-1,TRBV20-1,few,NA,CSASPRGAYNEQFF,TGCAGTGCATCCCCCCGGGGGGCGTACAATGAGCAGTTCTTC
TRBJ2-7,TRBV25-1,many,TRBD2,CASSEYGGINEQYF,TGTGCCAGCAGTGAATACGGGGGGATCAACGAGCAGTACTTC
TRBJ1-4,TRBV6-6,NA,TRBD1,CASSYPTEGKGDSEKLFF,TGTGCCAGCAGTTACCCCACCGAGGGAAAGGGGGACAGTGAAAAACTGTTTTTT
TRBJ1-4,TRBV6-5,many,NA,CASSSFGPNEKLFF,TGTGCCAGCAGTTCCTTCGGGCCTAATGAAAAACTGTTTTTT
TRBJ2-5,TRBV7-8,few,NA,CASSLPSGGRETQYF,TGTGCCAGCAGCTTACCTTCCGGGGGGCGAGAGACCCAGTACTTC
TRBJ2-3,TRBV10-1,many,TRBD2,CASSESISGDADTQYF,TGCGCCAGCAGTGAGTCGATTAGCGGGGACGCAGATACGCAGTATTTT